The next 12 T cell receptor beta chains were all read from a single sample in a study of cytomegalovirus exposure and HLA in healthy donors. Primers: 60 Vbeta forward and 13 Jbeta reverse. Sequenced by immunoSEQ multiplex PCR; TCRdb stores in-frame clones only, minus some. The repertoire holds around 97,000 clones, with 76% as singletons. Sequences were obtained from PBMCs. The receptor set was obtained from a woman under 30 in good health and CMV-seropositive.

The genes are TRBV29-1 and TRBJ2-3; TRBD1 matches 8 bases. After removal of 7 bases from V and 3 bases from J, the junction contained 9 bases not matched to a gene. The CDR3 loop spans 14 amino acids. The germline V gene has CDR1 SQVTM and CDR2 ANQGSEA. CDR3 sequence (DNA): TGCAGCGAATGGACAGGGAAGCATACAGATACGCAGTATTTT. It encodes CSEWTGKHTDTQYF.

V usage is TRBV29-1 and J usage is TRBJ1-2, with a weak D call TRBD1 (5 bases). V gave up 5 bases and J gave up 6 bases, with 16 bases separating them. This CDR3 region has 13 residues. CDR1 and CDR2 (germline): SQVTM, ANQGSEA. CDR3 coding DNA: TGCAGCGTTCATTCCCCCGGGGGTGATGGCTACACCTTC. This encodes CSVHSPGGDGYTF.

This clone has a single count. The chain links TRBV28 to TRBJ2-3; TRBD2 agrees at 10 bases. CDR1 is MDHEN and CDR2 is SYDVKM in the germline V gene. The CDR3 sequence is 20 residues long. V dropped 3 bases and J dropped 0; count of bases not matched to a gene: 15. For the CDR3, the DNA is TGTGCCAGCAGTTTCCCTCCGGGGGCTAGCGGGGGATCCAGCACAGATACGCAGTATTTT. It translates to CASSFPPGASGGSSTDTQYF.

This clone came up a few times. This chain uses TRBV27 with TRBJ1-6; the D is unclear. There are 16 residues in the CDR3. Germline V gene data show CDR1 as MNHEY and CDR2 as SMNVEV (reference sequence). V was clipped by 5 bases and J by 0 bases, with 11 bases between them. CDR3 sequence (DNA): TGTGCCAGCAGTCTAAGTTCAAGCTCCTATAATTCACCCCTCCACTTT. Protein: CASSLSSSSYNSPLHF.

The genes are TRBV7-9 and TRBJ2-2, with D possibly TRBD1 on 6 matching bases. Looked up from germline, CDR1 is SEHNR and CDR2 is FQNEAQ (reference sequence). CDR3 length equals 15 residues. V was shortened by 5 bases and J by 6 bases, with 16 bases between the two germline ends. This chain's CDR3 is CASSLQGILAGELFF. In nucleotides, the CDR3 is TGTGCCAGCAGCCTACAGGGAATCTTGGCCGGGGAGCTGTTTTTT.

The chain links TRBV11-2 to TRBJ2-7; the match to TRBD2 covers 7 bases. The germline V gene encodes CDR1 SGHAT and CDR2 FQNNGV. J was trimmed by 2 bases and V by 1 base; bases with no gene match: 2. This CDR3 has 14 residues. CDR3 sequence reads: CASSLAGGPYEQYF. The CDR3 bases are TGTGCCAGCAGCTTAGCGGGAGGCCCCTACGAGCAGTACTTC.

V usage is TRBV5-1 and J usage is TRBJ2-3, with 9 bases fitting TRBD2. Unmatched junction bases numbered 15, after V lost 5 bases and J lost 2 bases. The germline gives CDR1 SGHRS, CDR2 YFSETQ. This CDR3 is built from 18 residues. DNA of the CDR3: TGCGCCAGCAGTTCCGGACGGGGAGCGGGGGGAATCACAGATACGCAGTATTTT. Its protein is CASSSGRGAGGITDTQYF.

V gene TRBV4-2 combines with J gene TRBJ1-1; the D gene is possibly TRBD1 (6 bases). Germline-derived CDR1 and CDR2 are LGHNA and YNFKEQ. CDR3 size: 15 residues. V shed 3 bases and J shed 4 bases, with 15 bases lying between them. The CDR3 loop reads CASSHADSPGTEAFF. The CDR3 nucleotides read TGTGCCAGCAGCCACGCGGACAGTCCGGGCACTGAAGCTTTCTTT.

This chain joins TRBV5-1 and TRBJ2-7, with TRBD2 matching 8 bases. The CDR3 is made up of 17 amino acids. CDR1 and CDR2 (germline): SGHRS, YFSETQ. The ends lost 3 bases at V and 5 bases at J; junction bases unmatched: 16. The CDR3 sequence is CASSSQPQGSGGNEQYF. The DNA for the CDR3 is TGCGCCAGCAGCTCCCAACCTCAGGGGAGCGGGGGAAACGAGCAGTACTTC. The whole variable domain, remainder taken from reference TRBV5-1 and TRBJ2-7, is KAGVTQTPRYLIKTRGQQVTLSCSPISGHRSVSWYQQTPGQGLQFLFEYFSETQRNKGNFPGRFSGRQFSNSRSEMNVSTLELGDSALYLCASSSQPQGSGGNEQYFGPGTRLTVT.

This rearrangement joins TRBV13 to TRBJ2-7, with D possibly matching TRBD1 (5 bases). Per the germline V gene, CDR1 is PRHDT and CDR2 is FYEKMQ (reference sequence). This CDR3 has 16 residues. V was shortened by 0 bases and J by 2 bases, with 14 bases between the two germline ends. CDR3 loop: CASSLGRFSTAYEQYF. CDR3 nucleotides: TGTGCCAGCAGCTTAGGCCGGTTCTCGACAGCCTACGAGCAGTACTTC.

The chain combines TRBV5-1 with TRBJ1-2; 8 nucleotides match TRBD1. This CDR3 contains 15 residues. CDR1 is SGHRS and CDR2 is YFSETQ in the germline V gene. Trimming cost V 2 bases and J 3 bases; bases outside gene matches: 6. DNA for the CDR3: TGCGCCAGCAGCTTACGGCAGGGGGCGGACTATGGCTACACCTTC. This gives the protein CASSLRQGADYGYTF.

The genes are TRBV7-3 and TRBJ2-3, with TRBD1 matching over 10 bases. Germline loops: CDR1 SGHTA, CDR2 FQGTGA. CDR3 length: 16 residues. The V gene end was trimmed by 4 bases and the J gene end by 5 bases; junction bases not matched to a gene: 9. The CDR3: CASSSLTTGGIDTQYF. Here the CDR3 DNA reads TGTGCCAGCAGCTCCCTCACGACAGGGGGCATAGATACGCAGTATTTT.